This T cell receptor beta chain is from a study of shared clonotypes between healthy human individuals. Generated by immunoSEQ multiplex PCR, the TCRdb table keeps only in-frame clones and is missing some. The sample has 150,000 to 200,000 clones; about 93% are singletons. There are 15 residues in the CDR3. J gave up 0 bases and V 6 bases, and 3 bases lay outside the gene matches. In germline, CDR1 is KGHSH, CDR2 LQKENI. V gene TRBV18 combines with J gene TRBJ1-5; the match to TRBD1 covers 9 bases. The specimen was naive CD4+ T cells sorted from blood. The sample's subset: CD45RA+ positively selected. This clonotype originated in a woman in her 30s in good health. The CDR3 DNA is TGTGCCAGCTCGACGGACAGGGGTAGCAATCAGCCCCAGCATTTT. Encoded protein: CASSTDRGSNQPQHF.